The rows below give T cell receptor beta chains drawn from one sample of a study of shared clonotypes between healthy human individuals. Generated by immunoSEQ multiplex PCR, the TCRdb table keeps only in-frame clones and is missing some. This table holds approximately 2.4 million clones, approximately 94% found once. Sequenced sample: naive CD4+ T cells sorted from blood. The receptors derive from a man in his late teens or twenties in good health. CDR3s leave out the opening cysteine and the closing phenylalanine or tryptophan. D genes are given only for firm matches.

-	TRBV10-3	TRBJ2-3	AISESGQWTDTQY
TRBD1	TRBV7-2	TRBJ2-5	ASSVSGTGFQETQY
-	TRBV2	TRBJ2-5	ASSPMQETQY
-	TRBV28	TRBJ1-5	ASSLLRGIANQPQH
TRBD1	TRBV10-3	TRBJ1-5	AISESNWDRGNQPQH
-	TRBV7-3	TRBJ2-3	ASSFTRTDTQY
TRBD1	TRBV2	TRBJ1-4	ASSRDSATNEKLF
TRBD2	TRBV28	TRBJ2-7	ASSSLNSGGLGPRAYEQY
TRBD1	TRBV5-1	TRBJ1-1	ASSLTGQGANTEAF
-	TRBV28	TRBJ1-2	ASSHYGYT
TRBD1	TRBV4-2	TRBJ2-3	ASSQGVAGQGSTDTQY
TRBD1	TRBV7-6	TRBJ2-7	ASSPRTGGSYEQY
-	TRBV25-1	TRBJ1-2	ASSHTGGYT
-	TRBV6-1	TRBJ2-7	ASSGGYEQY
TRBD1	TRBV10-3	TRBJ1-5	AISPGTVTNQPQH
TRBD1	TRBV5-1	TRBJ2-2	ASRPGTGEAGELF
-	TRBV5-1	TRBJ1-3	ASSFGRTGNTIY
-	TRBV5-1	TRBJ2-7	ASSSGTAPGEQY
-	TRBV5-6	TRBJ1-4	ASSLSLIRDLLF
TRBD2	TRBV7-6	TRBJ2-1	ASSLASLAGDSYEQF
-	TRBV25-1	TRBJ1-2	ASSGPGANYGYT
TRBD1	TRBV10-1	TRBJ2-2	ASSDHRQGDTGELF
-	TRBV7-9	TRBJ1-3	KTTSSGNTIY
-	TRBV14	TRBJ2-3	ASSAADTQY